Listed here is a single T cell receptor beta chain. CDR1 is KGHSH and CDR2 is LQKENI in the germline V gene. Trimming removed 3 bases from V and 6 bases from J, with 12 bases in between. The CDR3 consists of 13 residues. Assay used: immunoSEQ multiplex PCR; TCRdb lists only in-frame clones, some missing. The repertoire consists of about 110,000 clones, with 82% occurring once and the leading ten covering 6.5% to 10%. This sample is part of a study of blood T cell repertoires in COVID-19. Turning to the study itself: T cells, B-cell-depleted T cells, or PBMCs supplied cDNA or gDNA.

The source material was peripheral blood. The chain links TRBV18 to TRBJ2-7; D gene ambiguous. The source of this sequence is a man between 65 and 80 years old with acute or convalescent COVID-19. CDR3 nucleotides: TGTGCCAGCTCACCGTCCTCCCCGGGCGAGCAGTACTTC. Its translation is CASSPSSPGEQYF.